The 17 T cell receptor beta chains reported below all come from one sample, sequenced in a study of radiotherapy plus CTLA-4 blockade in lung cancer. Here immunoSEQ multiplex PCR was the method, and the copy in TCRdb shows in-frame clones only, minus some. This table has around 24,000 clones, approximately 70% appearing once. This specimen consisted of peripheral blood, obtained from a patient treated with radiotherapy plus ipilimumab. These receptors all stem from a human donor with non-small cell lung cancer who had stable disease on radiotherapy plus ipilimumab.

The chain joins TRBV7-2 to TRBJ2-1; D remains unclear. Germline CDR1 reads SGHTA; CDR2 reads FQGNSA. Trimming left V 5 bases short and J 4 bases short, with 9 bases between. The CDR3 extends over 13 amino acids. The CDR3 loop reads CASSPWAYNEQFF. In DNA form, the CDR3 reads TGTGCCAGCAGCCCATGGGCTTACAATGAGCAGTTCTTC.

The rearrangement joins TRBV7-9 to TRBJ1-5; a weak D match, TRBD1 (5 bases). The ends were cut back, 4 bases at V and 4 bases at J, with 20 bases in the middle. The CDR3 length is 17 residues. Germline V gene sequence: CDR1 SEHNR, CDR2 FQNEAQ (reference sequence). The CDR3 nucleotides are TGTGCCAGCAGCTCCTGGGACGGGACCTTACCAAATCAGCCCCAGCATTTT. Amino acid sequence: CASSSWDGTLPNQPQHF.

The V gene is TRBV7-2, the J gene TRBJ1-3; a weak D match, TRBD1 (6 bases). Germline CDR1 and CDR2: SGHTA and FQGNSA. Trimming removed 0 bases at V and 7 bases at J, with 16 bases between. The CDR3 length is 16 residues. The CDR3, as DNA: TGTGCCAGCAGCTTAGCGCGGCCAGGGGTTGGGAACACCATATATTTT. Protein sequence: CASSLARPGVGNTIYF.

The gene calls are TRBV7-2 and TRBJ2-3; D is possibly TRBD1 or TRBD2 (5 bases each). V lost 5 bases and J lost 5, with 11 bases in between. CDR3 length equals 13 residues. CDR1 and CDR2 from the germline V gene are SGHTA and FQGNSA. The CDR3 DNA is TGTGCCAGCAGCGCCCAGAGGGGAGATACGCAGTATTTT. It encodes CASSAQRGDTQYF. The full variable domain, with the rest looked up from reference TRBV7-2 and TRBJ2-3, is GAGVSQSPSNKVTEKGKDVELRCDPISGHTALYWYRQSLGQGLEFLIYFQGNSAPDKSGLPSDRFSAERTGGSVSTLTIQRTQQEDSAVYLCASSAQRGDTQYFGPGTRLTVL.

The chain couples TRBV28 to TRBJ2-5; tentatively, D is TRBD2 (5 bases). Germline CDR1 is MDHEN and CDR2 is SYDVKM. This CDR3 comprises 16 residues. V shed 2 bases and J shed 1 base, with 14 bases lying between them. CDR3 bases: TGTGCCAGCAGTTTAAACGGCGATGGACTCCAAGAGACCCAGTACTTC. Translating gives CASSLNGDGLQETQYF.

This clone was counted a single time. The chain employs TRBV12-5 and TRBJ1-5; D call uncertain. Germline CDR1 and CDR2: LGHNT and FRNRAP. This CDR3 spans 14 amino acids. The V end lost 1 base, the J end lost 3 bases, and 7 bases lay between the germline ends. CDR3 in amino acids: CASGLDSLNQPQHF. CDR3 bases: TGTGCTAGTGGTTTGGACAGCCTCAATCAGCCCCAGCATTTT.

The CDR3 sequence: CASSLFLQETQYF. CDR3 in DNA: TGCGCCAGCAGCTTATTCTTGCAAGAGACCCAGTACTTC. The chain is built from TRBV5-1 and TRBJ2-5, with unresolved D. V was pared by 2 bases and J by 2 bases, with 7 bases between. Germline V gene data show CDR1 as SGHRS and CDR2 as YFSETQ. The CDR3 has 13 residues.

The rearrangement links TRBV4-2 to TRBJ2-1; D gene ambiguous. The germline V gene encodes CDR1 LGHNA and CDR2 YNFKEQ. V lost 0 bases and J lost 9, with 12 bases in between. The CDR3 consists of 14 residues. The chain's CDR3 is CASSQEDVRPEQFF. CDR3 DNA: TGTGCCAGCAGCCAAGAAGATGTGCGCCCTGAGCAGTTCTTC.

The V call is TRBV19, the J call TRBJ2-1; perhaps TRBD1 as D (6 bases). The CDR3 has 17 residues. In germline, CDR1 is LNHDA, CDR2 SQIVND (reference sequence). V was clipped by 2 bases and J by 6 bases, with 20 bases between them. The CDR3 coding sequence is TGTGCCAGTAGTATATTTGGGGGCCTCAGGGGCTCCAATGAGCAGTTCTTC. Protein product: CASSIFGGLRGSNEQFF.

CDR3 nucleotides: TGTGCCACCAGCAGAGATCGAGCGGGAGGCACAGATACGCAGTATTTT. Translated, it gives CATSRDRAGGTDTQYF. The chain uses TRBV15 and TRBJ2-3; 8 bases map to TRBD2. The germline V gene has CDR1 LNHNV and CDR2 YYDKDF (reference sequence). This CDR3 has 16 residues. The V and J ends lost 0 bases and 1 base, in that order; junction bases with no gene match: 3.

The chain carries TRBV20-1 and TRBJ2-7; D ambiguous. V was clipped by 0 bases and J by 8 bases, with 8 bases between them. The CDR3 has 11 amino acids. From germline, CDR1 is DFQATT and CDR2 SNEGSKA (reference sequence). Written as DNA, the CDR3 is TGCAGTGCTAGAGATTTCGACAAGCAGTACTTC. It yields the protein CSARDFDKQYF.

The J gene is TRBJ2-3, the V gene TRBV12-5; 9 bases align to TRBD2. The ends lost 1 base at V and 5 bases at J; junction bases unmatched: 4. Germline loops: CDR1 LGHNT, CDR2 FRNRAP. The CDR3 spans 15 residues. Here the CDR3 DNA reads TGTGCTAGTGGTTTGGAGCTAGCGGGACAAGATACGCAGTATTTT. This encodes CASGLELAGQDTQYF.

The chain links TRBV19 to TRBJ2-7; 9 nucleotides match TRBD1. The CDR3 has 18 amino acids. Germline trimming cut 3 bases from V and 0 bases from J; bases unmatched to any gene: 12. The germline gives CDR1 LNHDA, CDR2 SQIVND (reference sequence). The CDR3 loop is CASSISQLGGQGSYEQYF. CDR3 nucleotide sequence: TGTGCCAGTAGTATTTCACAGCTAGGGGGACAGGGCTCCTACGAGCAGTACTTC.

This clone occurred once. The chain couples TRBV10-1 to TRBJ2-7, with TRBD1 matching 7 bases. This CDR3 spans 16 amino acids. Germline lookup yields CDR1 WNHNN and CDR2 SYGVQD (reference sequence). J lost 3 bases, V lost 3 bases, and 11 bases had no gene match. DNA of the CDR3: TGCGCCAGCAGTGACCGACTTGGACAGGAAGACTACGAGCAGTACTTC. This codes for CASSDRLGQEDYEQYF.

This sequence joins TRBV18 and TRBJ2-7, with D tentatively TRBD2 (5 bases). Trimming pared 3 bases from V and 5 bases from J, leaving 17 bases between. Germline-derived CDR1 and CDR2 are KGHSH and LQKENI. CDR3 size: 15 residues. The CDR3 DNA follows: TGTGCCAGCTCACCCCCACCCACCTTCGGGAACGAGCAGTACTTC. Translation gives CASSPPPTFGNEQYF.

This clone was observed a single time. V and J are TRBV7-2 and TRBJ2-7, with TRBD2 matching 8 bases. Germline-derived CDR1 and CDR2 are SGHTA and FQGNSA. V lost 5 bases and J lost 1; bases outside the gene matches: 7. The CDR3 runs to 15 residues. CDR3 region: CASSHEGTSSYEQYF. As DNA, the CDR3 is TGTGCCAGCAGCCATGAGGGGACTAGTTCCTACGAGCAGTACTTC.

This clone was seen a handful of times. The chain carries TRBV5-1 and TRBJ2-1; 16 bases line up with TRBD2. Unmatched junction bases numbered 4, after V lost 1 base and J lost 6 bases. The CDR3 covers 17 residues. CDR1 and CDR2 (germline): SGHRS, YFSETQ. This CDR3 is CASSLSGLAGGVNEQFF. The CDR3 nucleotides are TGCGCCAGCAGCTTGTCGGGACTAGCGGGAGGGGTCAATGAGCAGTTCTTC. The variable domain in full, with the rest retrieved from reference TRBV5-1 and TRBJ2-1, is KAGVTQTPRYLIKTRGQQVTLSCSPISGHRSVSWYQQTPGQGLQFLFEYFSETQRNKGNFPGRFSGRQFSNSRSEMNVSTLELGDSALYLCASSLSGLAGGVNEQFFGPGTRLTVL.